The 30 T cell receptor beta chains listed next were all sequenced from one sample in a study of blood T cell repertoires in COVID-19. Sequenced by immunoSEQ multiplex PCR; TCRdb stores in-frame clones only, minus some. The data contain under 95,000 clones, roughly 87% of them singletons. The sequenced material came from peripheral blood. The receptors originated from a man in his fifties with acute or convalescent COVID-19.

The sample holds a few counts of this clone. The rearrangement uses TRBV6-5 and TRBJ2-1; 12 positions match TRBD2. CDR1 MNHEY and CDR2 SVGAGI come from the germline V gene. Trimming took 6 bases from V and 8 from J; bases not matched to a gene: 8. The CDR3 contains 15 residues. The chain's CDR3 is CASRTGTSGWYEQFF. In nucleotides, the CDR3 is TGTGCCAGCAGAACCGGGACTAGCGGGTGGTATGAGCAGTTCTTC.

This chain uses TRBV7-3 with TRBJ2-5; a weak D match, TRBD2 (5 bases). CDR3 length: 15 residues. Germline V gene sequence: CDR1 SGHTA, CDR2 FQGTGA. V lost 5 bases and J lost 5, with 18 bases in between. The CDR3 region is CASSPSSARGETQYF. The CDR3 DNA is TGTGCCAGCAGCCCCTCTTCGGCCCGCGGGGAGACCCAGTACTTC.

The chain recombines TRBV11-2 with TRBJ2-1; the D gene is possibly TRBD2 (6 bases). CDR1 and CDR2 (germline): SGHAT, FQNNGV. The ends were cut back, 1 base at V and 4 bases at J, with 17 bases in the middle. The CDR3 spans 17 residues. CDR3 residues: CASSLGKGRDRYNEQFF. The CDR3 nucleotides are TGTGCCAGCAGCTTAGGCAAAGGGCGGGACCGGTACAATGAGCAGTTCTTC.

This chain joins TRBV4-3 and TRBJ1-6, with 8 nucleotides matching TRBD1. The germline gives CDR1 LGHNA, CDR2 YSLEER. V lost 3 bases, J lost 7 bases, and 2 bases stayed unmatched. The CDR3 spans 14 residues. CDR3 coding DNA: TGCGCCAGCAGCCAGAGACAGGGGAATTCACCCCTCCACTTT. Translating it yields CASSQRQGNSPLHF.

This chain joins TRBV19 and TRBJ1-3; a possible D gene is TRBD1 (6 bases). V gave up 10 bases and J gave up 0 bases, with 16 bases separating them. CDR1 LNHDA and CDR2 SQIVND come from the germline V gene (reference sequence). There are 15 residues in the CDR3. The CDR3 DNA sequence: TGTGCCACTCGACCGGAGGACAGCTCTGGAAACACCATATATTTT. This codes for CATRPEDSSGNTIYF. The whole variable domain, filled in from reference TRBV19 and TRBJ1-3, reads DGGITQSPKYLFRKEGQNVTLSCEQNLNHDAMYWYRQDPGQGLRLIYYSQIVNDFQKGDIAEGYSVSREKKESFPLTVTSAQKNPTAFYLCATRPEDSSGNTIYFGEGSWLTVV.

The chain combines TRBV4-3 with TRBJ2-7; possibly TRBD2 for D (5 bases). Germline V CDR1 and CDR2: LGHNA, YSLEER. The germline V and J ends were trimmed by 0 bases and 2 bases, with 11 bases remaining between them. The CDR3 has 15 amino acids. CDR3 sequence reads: CASSQDDSATYEQYF. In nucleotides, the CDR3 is TGCGCCAGCAGCCAAGATGATAGCGCGACCTACGAGCAGTACTTC.

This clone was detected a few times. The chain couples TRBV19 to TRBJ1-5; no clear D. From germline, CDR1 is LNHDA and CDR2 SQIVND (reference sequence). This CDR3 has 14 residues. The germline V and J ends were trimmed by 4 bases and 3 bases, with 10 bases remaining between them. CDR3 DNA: TGTGCCAGTAGTACGACTGCCCCCAATCAGCCCCAGCATTTT. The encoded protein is CASSTTAPNQPQHF.

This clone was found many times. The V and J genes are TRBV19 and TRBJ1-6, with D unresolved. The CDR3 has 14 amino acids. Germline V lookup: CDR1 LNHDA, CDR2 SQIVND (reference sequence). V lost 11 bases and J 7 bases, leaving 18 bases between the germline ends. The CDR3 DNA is TGTGCCTCCAAAGAGAGGCCCAGCAATTCACCCCTCCACTTT. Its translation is CASKERPSNSPLHF.

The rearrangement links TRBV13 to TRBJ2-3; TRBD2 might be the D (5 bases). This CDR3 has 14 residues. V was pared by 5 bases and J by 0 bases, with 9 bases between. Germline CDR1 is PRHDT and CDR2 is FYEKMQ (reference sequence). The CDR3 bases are TGTGCCAGCAGCAGCGGAGACAGCACAGATACGCAGTATTTT. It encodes CASSSGDSTDTQYF.

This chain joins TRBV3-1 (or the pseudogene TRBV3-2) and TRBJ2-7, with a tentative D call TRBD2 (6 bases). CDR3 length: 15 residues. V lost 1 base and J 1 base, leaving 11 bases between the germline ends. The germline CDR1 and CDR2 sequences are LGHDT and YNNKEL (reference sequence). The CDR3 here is CASSQVYRGSYEQYF. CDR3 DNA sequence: TGTGCCAGCAGCCAAGTTTATCGGGGGTCCTACGAGCAGTACTTC.

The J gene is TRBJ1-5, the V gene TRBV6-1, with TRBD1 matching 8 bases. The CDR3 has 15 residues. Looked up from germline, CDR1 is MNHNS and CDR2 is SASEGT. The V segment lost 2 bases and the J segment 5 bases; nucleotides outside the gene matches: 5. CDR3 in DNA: TGTGCCAGCAGTGAAACCACAGGGGGAGATCAGCCCCAGCATTTT. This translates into CASSETTGGDQPQHF.

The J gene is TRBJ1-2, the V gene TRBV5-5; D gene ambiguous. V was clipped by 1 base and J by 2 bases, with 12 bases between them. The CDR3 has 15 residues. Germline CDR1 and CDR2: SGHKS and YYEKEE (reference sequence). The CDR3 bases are TGTGCCAGCAGCTTGCTGGGGTCGGGAAACTATGGCTACACCTTC. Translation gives CASSLLGSGNYGYTF.

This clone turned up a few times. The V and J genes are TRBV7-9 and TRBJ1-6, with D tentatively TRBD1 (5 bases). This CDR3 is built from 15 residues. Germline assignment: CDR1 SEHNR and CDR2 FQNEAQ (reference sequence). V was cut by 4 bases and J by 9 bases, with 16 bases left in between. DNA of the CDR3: TGTGCCAGCAGCTCGACCTTGCGGGGACCTTCACCCCTCCACTTT. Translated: CASSSTLRGPSPLHF.

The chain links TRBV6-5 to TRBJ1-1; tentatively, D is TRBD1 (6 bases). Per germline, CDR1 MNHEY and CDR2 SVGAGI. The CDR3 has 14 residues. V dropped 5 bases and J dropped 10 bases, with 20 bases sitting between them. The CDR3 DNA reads TGTGCCAGCAGTACCCCCGGCGGGGGCAGGGGAGCTTTCTTT. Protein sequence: CASSTPGGGRGAFF.

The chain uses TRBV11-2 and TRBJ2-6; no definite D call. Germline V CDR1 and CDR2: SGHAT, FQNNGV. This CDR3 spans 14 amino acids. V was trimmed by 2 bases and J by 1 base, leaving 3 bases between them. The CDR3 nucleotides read TGTGCCAGCAGCTTATCTTCTGGGGCCAACGTCCTGACTTTC. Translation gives CASSLSSGANVLTF. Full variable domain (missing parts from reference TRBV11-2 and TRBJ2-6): EAGVAQSPRYKIIEKRQSVAFWCNPISGHATLYWYQQILGQGPKLLIQFQNNGVVDDSQLPKDRFSAERLKGVDSTLKIQPAKLEDSAVYLCASSLSSGANVLTFGAGSRLTVL.

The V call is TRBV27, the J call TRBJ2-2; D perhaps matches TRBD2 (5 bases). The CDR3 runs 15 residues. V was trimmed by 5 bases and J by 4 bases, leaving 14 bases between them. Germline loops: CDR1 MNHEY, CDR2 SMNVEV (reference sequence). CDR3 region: CASSPLDYPTGELFF. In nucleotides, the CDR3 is TGTGCCAGCAGTCCCCTCGACTACCCCACCGGGGAGCTGTTTTTT.

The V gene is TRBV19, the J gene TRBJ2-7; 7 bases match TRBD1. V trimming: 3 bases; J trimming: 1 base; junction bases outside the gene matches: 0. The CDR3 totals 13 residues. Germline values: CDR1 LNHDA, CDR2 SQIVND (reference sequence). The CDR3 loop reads CASSMGQSYEQYF. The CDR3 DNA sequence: TGTGCCAGTAGTATGGGACAGTCCTACGAGCAGTACTTC.

The CDR3 DNA sequence: TGTGCCAGCAGCTCGGGACAGGGTCGTCAGCCCCAGCATTTT. Protein sequence: CASSSGQGRQPQHF. The rearrangement joins TRBV13 to TRBJ1-5, with TRBD1 matching over 9 bases. The CDR3 length is 14 residues. Germline V gene lookup returns CDR1 PRHDT and CDR2 FYEKMQ (reference sequence). Trimming cost V 4 bases and J 6 bases; bases outside gene matches: 4.

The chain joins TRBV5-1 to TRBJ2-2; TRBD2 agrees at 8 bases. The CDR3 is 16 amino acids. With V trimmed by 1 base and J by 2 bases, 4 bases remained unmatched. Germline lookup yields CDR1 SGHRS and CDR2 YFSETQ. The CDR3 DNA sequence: TGCGCCAGCAGCTTGCGTAGCGGGGCAAACACCGGGGAGCTGTTTTTT. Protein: CASSLRSGANTGELFF.

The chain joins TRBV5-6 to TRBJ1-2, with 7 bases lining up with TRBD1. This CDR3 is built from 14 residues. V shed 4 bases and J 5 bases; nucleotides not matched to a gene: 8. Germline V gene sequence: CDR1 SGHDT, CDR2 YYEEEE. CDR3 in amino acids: CASSRDRDLYGYTF. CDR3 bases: TGTGCCAGCAGCCGAGACAGGGACCTTTATGGCTACACCTTC.

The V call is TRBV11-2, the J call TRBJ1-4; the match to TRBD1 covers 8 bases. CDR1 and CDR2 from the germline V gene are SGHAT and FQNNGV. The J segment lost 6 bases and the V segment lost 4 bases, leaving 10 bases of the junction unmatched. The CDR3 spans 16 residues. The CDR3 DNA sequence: TGTGCCAGCAGCTCGCTCAGGGGGCGTACCGATGAAAAACTGTTTTTT. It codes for CASSSLRGRTDEKLFF.

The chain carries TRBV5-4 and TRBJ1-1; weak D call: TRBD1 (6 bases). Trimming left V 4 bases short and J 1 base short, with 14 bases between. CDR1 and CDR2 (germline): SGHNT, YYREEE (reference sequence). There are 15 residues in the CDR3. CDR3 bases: TGTGCCAGCAGCCGCCCTGGGGGCGGGAACACTGAAGCTTTCTTT. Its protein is CASSRPGGGNTEAFF.

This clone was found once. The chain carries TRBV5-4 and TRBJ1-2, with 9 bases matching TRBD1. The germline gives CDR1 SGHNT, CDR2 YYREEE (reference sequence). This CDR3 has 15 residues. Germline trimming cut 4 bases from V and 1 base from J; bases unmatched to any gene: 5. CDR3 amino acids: CASSPDRGSNYGYTF. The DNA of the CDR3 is TGTGCCAGCAGCCCTGACAGGGGGAGTAACTATGGCTACACCTTC.

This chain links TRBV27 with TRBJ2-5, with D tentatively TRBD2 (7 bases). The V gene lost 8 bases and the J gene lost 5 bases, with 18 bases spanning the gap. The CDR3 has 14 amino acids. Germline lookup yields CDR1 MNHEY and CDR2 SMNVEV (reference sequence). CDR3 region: CASSNGGPGETQYF. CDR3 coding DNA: TGTGCCAGCTCCAACGGGGGGCCAGGGGAGACCCAGTACTTC.

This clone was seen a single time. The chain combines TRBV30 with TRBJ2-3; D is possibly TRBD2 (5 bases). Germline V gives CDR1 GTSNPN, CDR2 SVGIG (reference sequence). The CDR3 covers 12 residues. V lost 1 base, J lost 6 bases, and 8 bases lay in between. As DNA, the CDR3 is TGTGCCTGGAGTGGGAGCGGTGATACGCAGTATTTT. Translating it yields CAWSGSGDTQYF.

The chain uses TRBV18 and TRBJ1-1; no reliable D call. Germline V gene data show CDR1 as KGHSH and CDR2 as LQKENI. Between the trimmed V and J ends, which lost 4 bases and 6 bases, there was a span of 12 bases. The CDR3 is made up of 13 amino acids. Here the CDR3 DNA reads TGTGCCAGCTCACTTTTCACGCGCGCTGAAGCTTTCTTT. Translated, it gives CASSLFTRAEAFF.

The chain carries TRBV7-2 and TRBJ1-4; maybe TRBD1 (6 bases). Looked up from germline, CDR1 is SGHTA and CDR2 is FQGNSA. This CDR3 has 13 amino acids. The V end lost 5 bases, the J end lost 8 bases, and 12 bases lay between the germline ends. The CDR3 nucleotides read TGTGCCAGCAGCCCCGGGACATTAGAAAAACTGTTTTTT. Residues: CASSPGTLEKLFF.

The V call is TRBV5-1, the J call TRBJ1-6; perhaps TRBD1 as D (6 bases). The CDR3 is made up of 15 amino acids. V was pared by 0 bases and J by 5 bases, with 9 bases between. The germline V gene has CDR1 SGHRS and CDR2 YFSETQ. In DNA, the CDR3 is TGCGCCAGCAGCTTGGAACAGGGAAATAATTCACCCCTCCACTTT. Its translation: CASSLEQGNNSPLHF.

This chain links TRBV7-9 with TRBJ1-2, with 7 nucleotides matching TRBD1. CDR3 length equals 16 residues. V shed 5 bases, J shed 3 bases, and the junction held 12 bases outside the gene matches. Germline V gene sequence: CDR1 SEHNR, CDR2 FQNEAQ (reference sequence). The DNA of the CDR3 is TGTGCCAGCAGCCCCCCGTTACCCAGGGGGGACTATGGCTACACCTTC. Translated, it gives CASSPPLPRGDYGYTF.

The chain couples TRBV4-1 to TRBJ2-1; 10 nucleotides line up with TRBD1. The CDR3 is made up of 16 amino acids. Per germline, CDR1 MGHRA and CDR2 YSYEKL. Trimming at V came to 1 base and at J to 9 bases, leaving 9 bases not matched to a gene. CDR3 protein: CASSQVSGTGVSEQFF. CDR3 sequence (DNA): TGCGCCAGCAGCCAAGTGTCTGGGACAGGGGTTAGTGAGCAGTTCTTC.